This TCR beta chain was retrieved from a study of shared clonotypes between healthy human individuals. At least ten counts were recorded for this clone. No antigen is known for it. Each sorted subset replicate got 200 ng genomic DNA, tens of thousands of genomes. TCRdb's copy holds only in-frame clones and misses some; the assay was immunoSEQ multiplex PCR. The sample includes around 1.1 million clones, approximately 80% of them seen just once. Germline assignment: CDR1 SGHRS and CDR2 YFSETQ. The V gene end was trimmed by 4 bases and the J gene end by 5 bases; junction bases not matched to a gene: 9. The CDR3 is 15 amino acids. Healthy HIV-negative adults without recent acute infections or vaccinations served as donors. General observations from the study: Despite large depth, sorted-subset datasets appeared incompletely sequenced. Non-shared clonotypes had lower generation probabilities than those shared by all four donors.

This chain connects TRBV5-1 to TRBJ2-1, with 7 bases matching TRBD2. Material for sequencing was memory CD4+ T cells from PBMCs. Subset defined: CD45RA-negative fraction. This TCR was recovered from a man aged 18 to 30 in good health. Some clones in this sample may be carry-over from other donors' samples. The CDR3 nucleotides are TGCGCCAGCAGCCGGGAGGTCGTGGGTGACAATGAGCAGTTCTTC. Translation gives CASSREVVGDNEQFF.